Given below is one TCR beta chain in context. Its antigen is currently unknown. The sample belongs to a study of T cell responses to AZD1222 COVID-19 vaccine. This CDR3 is 12 amino acids long. Looked up from germline, CDR1 is LGHDT and CDR2 is YNNKEL (reference sequence). Deletions cut 3 bases from V and 5 bases from J, with 7 bases between. Findings and limits, study-wide: Mostly white British, mostly female donors; authors suggested clonal diversity may be underestimated. Vaccine-related CD4 TCRs covered spike, predominating at 160-218 and 743-854. Vaccination with two AZD1222 doses was followed by a rise in Spike-specific TCR breadth and depth.

The assay was immunoSEQ multiplex PCR, and TCRdb's table has in-frame clones only and misses some. The sample shows 200,000 or so clones, approximately 90% of them seen only once. This chain links TRBV3-1 (or the pseudogene TRBV3-2) with TRBJ1-2; no clear D gene. The sequence derives from an adult in good health. This sample comprised peripheral blood, obtained on day 0 of AZD1222 vaccination. The CDR3 DNA reads as TGTGCCAGCAGCCAGTCGGGGTATGGCTACACCTTC. This translates into CASSQSGYGYTF.